The 29 T cell receptor beta chains below all came from one sample that was sequenced in a study of shared clonotypes between healthy human individuals (dated by TCRdb to 2020 to 2022). Library creation used the immunoSEQ multiplex PCR assay. Imported from immuneACCESS, the table was reduced by TCRdb to in-frame sequences with V and J called. These copies leave out some clones; in studies compared against another copy, an unresolved V gene accounts for under half, and the cause of the remainder is not known. The sample includes 1.5 million to 1.9 million clones, with approximately 98% observed a single time. Roughly 0.45% of the sample belongs to the ten largest clones. Specimen: naive CD4+ T cells sorted from blood. The cell subset or site label, read with the paper, signifies: CD45RA+ positively selected. The receptors originated from a young man in good health.

This sequence joins TRBV7-2 and TRBJ2-7; perhaps TRBD1 as D (6 bases). V lost 5 bases and J 3 bases, leaving 11 bases between the germline ends. This CDR3 contains 13 residues. CDR1 and CDR2 from the germline V gene are SGHTA and FQGNSA. In nucleotides, the CDR3 is TGTGCCAGCAGCGGGGGCCCTTACTACGAGCAGTACTTC. This encodes CASSGGPYYEQYF.

V gene TRBV5-6 combines with J gene TRBJ2-7, with 13 bases identical to TRBD2. V shed 4 bases, J shed 7 bases, and the junction held 5 bases outside the gene matches. In germline, CDR1 is SGHDT, CDR2 YYEEEE. The CDR3 length is 14 residues. CDR3 in amino acids: CASSQLAGGAEQYF. For the CDR3, the DNA is TGTGCCAGCAGCCAACTAGCGGGAGGGGCAGAGCAGTACTTC.

In DNA, the CDR3 is TGTGCCAGCTCACCGATGGGACAGGGAGGCGGTCAGCCCCAGCATTTT. This encodes CASSPMGQGGGQPQHF. The chain recombines TRBV18 with TRBJ1-5, with 9 bases matching TRBD1. Germline loops: CDR1 KGHSH, CDR2 LQKENI. V was clipped by 3 bases and J by 6 bases; unmatched bases: 9. The CDR3 sequence is 16 residues long.

The V call is TRBV11-1, the J call TRBJ2-3, with D tentatively TRBD2 (5 bases). The CDR3 is made up of 14 amino acids. Germline assignment: CDR1 SGHAT and CDR2 FQDESV (reference sequence). V was pared by 6 bases and J by 3 bases, with 13 bases between. The CDR3 DNA follows: TGTGCCAGCAGTCATACGGGATATACAGATACGCAGTATTTT. The encoded protein is CASSHTGYTDTQYF.

The chain recombines TRBV19 with TRBJ2-7; tentatively, D is TRBD1 (6 bases). There are 13 residues in the CDR3. The germline V gene encodes CDR1 LNHDA and CDR2 SQIVND (reference sequence). The V end lost 1 base, the J end lost 2 bases, and 6 bases lay between the germline ends. CDR3 loop: CASSIGQAYEQYF. As DNA, the CDR3 is TGTGCCAGTAGTATAGGACAGGCCTACGAGCAGTACTTC.

The J gene is TRBJ2-7, the V gene TRBV5-1; the match to TRBD2 covers 13 bases. CDR3 size: 18 residues. Germline loops: CDR1 SGHRS, CDR2 YFSETQ. The junction had 13 bases not matched to a gene; V was cut back by 3 bases and J by 4 bases. CDR3 residues: CASSSSRTSGSMGYEQYF. In nucleotides, the CDR3 is TGCGCCAGCAGCTCCTCCCGGACTAGCGGGAGTATGGGATACGAGCAGTACTTC.

The chain is built from TRBV28 and TRBJ2-1; TRBD2 aligns across 9 bases. The CDR3 runs to 17 residues. Germline CDR1 reads MDHEN; CDR2 reads SYDVKM. V lost 3 bases, J lost 0 bases, and 6 bases stayed unmatched. The CDR3 DNA reads TGTGCCAGCAGTTTGGGTCTAGCGGGACGCTCCTACAATGAGCAGTTCTTC. This translates into CASSLGLAGRSYNEQFF.

The V and J genes are TRBV12-5 and TRBJ2-3; 14 bases line up with TRBD2. The germline V gene encodes CDR1 LGHNT and CDR2 FRNRAP. The length of the CDR3 is 22 residues. The V and J ends lost 0 bases and 6 bases, in that order; junction bases with no gene match: 20. CDR3 in amino acids: CASGLVARGLIGTSGSTDTQYF. In nucleotides, the CDR3 is TGTGCTAGTGGTTTGGTCGCACGGGGCCTAATAGGGACTAGCGGGAGTACTGATACGCAGTATTTT.

With regard to this clone: This CDR3 is also generated by other DNA sequences in the sample. The chain couples TRBV9 to TRBJ2-2; TRBD2 matches at 7 bases. V dropped 0 bases and J dropped 2; count of bases not matched to a gene: 4. The CDR3 runs to 16 residues. CDR1 and CDR2 (germline): SGDLS, YYNGEE. CDR3 in amino acids: CASSVAGGTNTGELFF. For the CDR3, the DNA is TGTGCCAGCAGCGTAGCGGGAGGCACTAACACCGGGGAGCTGTTTTTT.

The chain joins TRBV4-3 to TRBJ2-7, with 11 bases matching TRBD2. This CDR3 spans 15 amino acids. V gave up 3 bases and J gave up 6 bases; unmatched junction bases: 7. CDR1 and CDR2 from the germline V gene are LGHNA and YSLEER. The CDR3 reads CASSHLLAGDSEQYF. The CDR3 region has the DNA TGCGCCAGCAGCCATTTACTAGCGGGAGACTCCGAGCAGTACTTC.

This chain uses TRBV9 with TRBJ2-6, with no clear D. Germline CDR1 reads SGDLS; CDR2 reads YYNGEE. The CDR3 is made up of 17 amino acids. Trimming pared 0 bases from V and 0 bases from J, leaving 10 bases between. The CDR3 region has the DNA TGTGCCAGCAGCGTAGGGGGATGGGTCTCTGGGGCCAACGTCCTGACTTTC. This translates into CASSVGGWVSGANVLTF.

In DNA, the CDR3 is TGTGCCAGCAGTTCACCTAGCGGGAGGGATCCAGATACGCAGTATTTT. Translating gives CASSSPSGRDPDTQYF. This chain joins TRBV27 and TRBJ2-3; TRBD2 aligns across 12 bases. Unmatched junction bases numbered 6, after V lost 4 bases and J lost 4 bases. The CDR3 covers 16 residues. Germline-derived CDR1 and CDR2 are MNHEY and SMNVEV (reference sequence).

The chain is built from TRBV7-6 and TRBJ2-7, with 11 bases that match TRBD2. This CDR3 has 16 residues. The V and J ends lost 2 bases and 2 bases, in that order; junction bases with no gene match: 5. From germline, CDR1 is SGHVS and CDR2 FNYEAQ. In DNA, the CDR3 is TGTGCCAGCAGCTTAACCGCGACTAGCGGGGCCTACGAGCAGTACTTC. The encoded protein is CASSLTATSGAYEQYF.

The chain has TRBV2 and TRBJ2-7; no clear D gene. This CDR3 has 14 amino acids. V was trimmed by 2 bases and J by 2 bases, leaving 10 bases between them. Per the germline V gene, CDR1 is SNHLY and CDR2 is FYNNEI. The CDR3: CASSEHDVAYEQYF. CDR3 in DNA: TGTGCCAGCAGTGAACACGACGTAGCCTACGAGCAGTACTTC.

This sequence joins TRBV6-6 and TRBJ1-4; D is unclear. CDR1 and CDR2 from the germline V gene are MNHNY and SVGAGI (reference sequence). The CDR3 has 14 residues. Trimming pared 0 bases from V and 8 bases from J, leaving 10 bases between. The DNA for the CDR3 is TGTGCCAGCAGTTACTCGATTCTCGGCGAAAAACTGTTTTTT. This gives the protein CASSYSILGEKLFF.

J is TRBJ2-1 and V is TRBV28; 7 bases are a match to TRBD1. The junction had 5 bases not matched to a gene; V was cut back by 3 bases and J by 6 bases. CDR3 size: 14 residues. CDR1 MDHEN and CDR2 SYDVKM come from the germline V gene. The CDR3: CASSFPQGVNEQFF. In DNA form, the CDR3 reads TGTGCCAGCAGTTTTCCCCAGGGGGTCAATGAGCAGTTCTTC. Variable domain in full (rest from reference TRBV28 and TRBJ2-1): DVKVTQSSRYLVKRTGEKVFLECVQDMDHENMFWYRQDPGLGLRLIYFSYDVKMKEKGDIPEGYSVSREKKERFSLILESASTNQTSMYLCASSFPQGVNEQFFGPGTRLTVL.

The V gene is TRBV7-9, the J gene TRBJ2-7; maybe TRBD2 (6 bases). This CDR3 comprises 17 residues. Between the trimmed V and J ends, which lost 1 base and 0 bases, there was a span of 16 bases. The germline gives CDR1 SEHNR, CDR2 FQNEAQ (reference sequence). The CDR3 protein is CASSLEVGGGRSYEQYF. The CDR3 DNA sequence: TGTGCCAGCAGCTTAGAAGTGGGGGGAGGCCGCTCCTACGAGCAGTACTTC.

This rearrangement joins TRBV7-9 to TRBJ1-5; tentative D call: TRBD1 (5 bases). V was shortened by 1 base and J by 4 bases, with 8 bases between the two germline ends. This CDR3 is 14 amino acids long. Germline V gives CDR1 SEHNR, CDR2 FQNEAQ (reference sequence). CDR3 in DNA: TGTGCCAGCAGCTTAGGGGGGGAGAATCAGCCCCAGCATTTT. Its protein is CASSLGGENQPQHF.

The V call is TRBV30, the J call TRBJ2-1, with 9 bases lining up with TRBD1. Germline-derived CDR1 and CDR2 are GTSNPN and SVGIG (reference sequence). There are 14 residues in the CDR3. J gave up 3 bases and V 7 bases, and 7 bases lay outside the gene matches. As DNA, the CDR3 is TGTGCCTCTAGGAGGGGACAGGGCTACAATGAGCAGTTCTTC. Protein: CASRRGQGYNEQFF.

The V and J genes are TRBV28 and TRBJ2-7; 7 bases match TRBD1. Germline values: CDR1 MDHEN, CDR2 SYDVKM. CDR3 length: 14 residues. Germline trimming cut 5 bases from V and 2 bases from J; bases unmatched to any gene: 6. CDR3 nucleotides: TGTGCCAGCAGTCAAGACAGGGCCGCCTACGAGCAGTACTTC. The encoded protein is CASSQDRAAYEQYF.

Worth noting for this clone: Other nucleotide sequences in the sample specify the same CDR3. The rearrangement links TRBV18 to TRBJ2-5; TRBD1 aligns across 7 bases. This CDR3 is 13 amino acids long. V lost 3 bases and J lost 2; bases outside the gene matches: 0. Germline CDR1 reads KGHSH; CDR2 reads LQKENI. In DNA form, the CDR3 reads TGTGCCAGCTCACCCAGGGGGCAAGAGACCCAGTACTTC. The encoded protein is CASSPRGQETQYF.

V is TRBV25-1 and J is TRBJ2-3; D is possibly TRBD1 (6 bases). Germline CDR1 reads MGHDK; CDR2 reads SYGVNS. The CDR3 is made up of 15 amino acids. With 6 bases removed from V and 6 bases from J, the gap between germline ends came to 19 bases. CDR3 protein: CASSEGGWFWDTQYF. The CDR3 DNA follows: TGTGCCAGCAGCGAAGGGGGTTGGTTTTGGGATACGCAGTATTTT.

The genes are TRBV18 and TRBJ1-2; D is perhaps TRBD1 (5 bases). Germline CDR1 is KGHSH and CDR2 is LQKENI. The CDR3 extends over 16 amino acids. V lost 3 bases and J 3 bases, leaving 17 bases between the germline ends. CDR3 in DNA: TGTGCCAGCTCACCCGTTCCGGGGCGGACGGACTATGGCTACACCTTC. Protein: CASSPVPGRTDYGYTF.

In DNA form, the CDR3 reads TGTGCCAGCAGTGAAGCGCTAGGGGCGAACACCGGGGAGCTGTTTTTT. This codes for CASSEALGANTGELFF. This chain connects TRBV6-1 to TRBJ2-2; possibly TRBD1 for D (5 bases). V was clipped by 0 bases and J by 0 bases, with 8 bases between them. The germline V gene encodes CDR1 MNHNS and CDR2 SASEGT. The CDR3 consists of 16 residues.

This chain joins TRBV10-1 and TRBJ2-7, with 7 bases identical to TRBD2. Germline CDR1 and CDR2: WNHNN and SYGVQD (reference sequence). The CDR3 has 17 amino acids. J was trimmed by 0 bases and V by 1 base; bases with no gene match: 9. CDR3: CASSEFLRDYSSYEQYF. DNA for the CDR3: TGCGCCAGCAGTGAGTTTCTCCGGGACTATAGCTCCTACGAGCAGTACTTC.

This chain joins TRBV5-1 and TRBJ2-3; the D is unclear. The CDR3 has 15 amino acids. Trimming stripped 7 bases from V and 0 bases from J, with 15 bases between. The germline V gene has CDR1 SGHRS and CDR2 YFSETQ. The CDR3 DNA reads TGCGCCAGCTCCAGGCCGACAACTAGCACAGATACGCAGTATTTT. Its protein is CASSRPTTSTDTQYF. Using reference TRBV5-1 and TRBJ2-3 for the parts outside the CDR3, the full variable domain is KAGVTQTPRYLIKTRGQQVTLSCSPISGHRSVSWYQQTPGQGLQFLFEYFSETQRNKGNFPGRFSGRQFSNSRSEMNVSTLELGDSALYLCASSRPTTSTDTQYFGPGTRLTVL.

The J gene is TRBJ1-2, the V gene TRBV29-1, with 7 bases identical to TRBD1. V lost 7 bases and J lost 5; bases outside the gene matches: 4. The V gene's germline CDR1 is SQVTM and CDR2 ANQGSEA. The CDR3 is 11 residues long. In nucleotides, the CDR3 is TGCAGCGCGATGGGACAGTATGGCTACACCTTC. This codes for CSAMGQYGYTF.

The rearrangement uses TRBV5-4 and TRBJ1-1, with D unclear. Germline loops: CDR1 SGHNT, CDR2 YYREEE (reference sequence). The CDR3 is made up of 14 amino acids. V was trimmed by 2 bases and J by 0 bases, leaving 8 bases between them. DNA of the CDR3: TGTGCCAGCAGCTTCTCCAGGCTGAACACTGAAGCTTTCTTT. Translating it yields CASSFSRLNTEAFF.

Concerning this clone itself: Other DNA sequences from this sample encode an identical CDR3 as well. The chain uses TRBV19 and TRBJ2-6, with D unresolved. Germline lookup yields CDR1 LNHDA and CDR2 SQIVND (reference sequence). Trimming shortened V by 2 bases and J by 1 base, and 0 bases separated the two germline ends. This CDR3 has 13 amino acids. CDR3: CASSISGANVLTF. CDR3 nucleotide sequence: TGTGCCAGTAGTATATCTGGGGCCAACGTCCTGACTTTC.